The 2 T cell receptor beta chains listed next were all sequenced from one sample in a study of cytomegalovirus exposure and HLA in healthy donors. Profiling relied on immunoSEQ multiplex PCR, and the TCRdb table lists in-frame clones only, not all of them. The profile shows fewer than 250,000 clones, over 80% of them singletons. Sample: PBMCs. The receptors shown here come from a woman aged 25 to 45 in good health and CMV-seropositive.

This clone has more than one count but fewer than ten. V gene TRBV6-1 combines with J gene TRBJ2-1, with D uncertain. V was trimmed by 3 bases and J by 5 bases, leaving 5 bases between them. Per germline, CDR1 MNHNS and CDR2 SASEGT. The CDR3 loop spans 12 amino acids. The DNA of the CDR3 is TGTGCCAGCAGTGAGTGGGACAATGAGCAGTTCTTC. Its translation: CASSEWDNEQFF.

The chain carries TRBV10-3 and TRBJ2-5; the D gene is possibly TRBD1 (7 bases). The CDR3 runs 15 residues. V lost 2 bases to trimming and J lost 3 bases, with 13 bases between them. Germline V gene sequence: CDR1 ENHRY, CDR2 SYGVKD. The CDR3 here is CAISERRGQEETQYF. CDR3 DNA sequence: TGTGCCATCAGTGAGAGGAGGGGGCAGGAAGAGACCCAGTACTTC.